A selection of T cell receptor beta chains follows, all from one sample in a study of beta chain features in type 1 diabetes. The method was immunoSEQ multiplex PCR; TCRdb's version includes in-frame clones alone and lacks a portion of them. The sample records some 150,000 clones, more than 10% being singletons. Sequencing was performed on central memory CD4+ T cells from blood. Receptors were obtained from a man between 18 and 29 years old with type 1 diabetes. Both conserved end residues are part of each CDR3. The D gene is left open where the match is weak. Some rows mark clone size as missing; the rest say once, few, many or name a class of expanded clone.

CDR3 DNA	CDR3 protein	clone size	V gene	D gene	CDR3 length	J gene
TGTGCCAGCAGGGAAGGACAGGGGGCAATCGGGGAGCTGTTTTTT	CASREGQGAIGELFF	.	TRBV6-1	TRBD1	15	TRBJ2-2
TGTGCCAGTACCTTGGGAGGTTCCTATAATTCACCCCTCCACTTT	CASTLGGSYNSPLHF	few	TRBV19	.	15	TRBJ1-6
TGCGCCAGCAGCTCATCCACAGCGACAAACACTGAAGCTTTCTTT	CASSSSTATNTEAFF	.	TRBV5-1	.	15	TRBJ1-1
TGTGCCAGCAGCCAAGAGGGAAGTAGCCTAGCCAAAAACATTCAGTACTTC	CASSQEGSSLAKNIQYF	few	TRBV4-2	.	17	TRBJ2-4
TGTGCCAGCTCCCCAAGACAGGCCGAAGGCGGGGAGCTGTTTTTT	CASSPRQAEGGELFF	.	TRBV18	.	15	TRBJ2-2
TGTGCCAATGGACCGAGCTCTGGAAACACCATATATTTT	CANGPSSGNTIYF	few	TRBV7-9	.	13	TRBJ1-3
TGCGCCAGCACATTACTACAGGGGCAAGAGACCCAGTACTTC	CASTLLQGQETQYF	.	TRBV5-1	TRBD1	14	TRBJ2-5
TGTGCCAGCGTCGAGGTCGGGGCTAATGAAAAACTGTTTTTT	CASVEVGANEKLFF	.	TRBV6-1	.	14	TRBJ1-4
TGTGCCAGCAGTTTAGGACTAGCGGGGCTATACACCGGGGAGCTGTTTTTT	CASSLGLAGLYTGELFF	few	TRBV7-2	TRBD2	17	TRBJ2-2
TGTGCCAGCAGCCAATCCCGGGAGCAGCCCCAGCATTTT	CASSQSREQPQHF	.	TRBV16	.	13	TRBJ1-5
TGCGCCAGCAGTTTTCGGCAGGTGGACTATGGCTACACCTTC	CASSFRQVDYGYTF	.	TRBV10-2	.	14	TRBJ1-2
TGTGCCAGCACCGAGACCGGGACAGCCAACTATGGCTACACCTTC	CASTETGTANYGYTF	.	TRBV28	TRBD1	15	TRBJ1-2
TGTGCCAGCAGTGATCCGGGACAGGGTCAATCACCCCTCCACTTT	CASSDPGQGQSPLHF	few	TRBV25-1	TRBD1	15	TRBJ1-6
TGTGCCAGCAGCCCGACGGACAGGGGAAATTCACCCCTCCACTTT	CASSPTDRGNSPLHF	few	TRBV6-5	TRBD1	15	TRBJ1-6
TGCGCCAGCAGGTTCTTGGATGAGCAGTTCTTC	CASRFLDEQFF	many	TRBV5-1	.	11	TRBJ2-1
TGCGCCAGCAGCGCCGGACAGATTTATAATTCACCCCTCCACTTT	CASSAGQIYNSPLHF	.	TRBV5-1	.	15	TRBJ1-6
TGTGCCAGCAACCAGGGATTCTCCTACGAGCAGTACTTC	CASNQGFSYEQYF	few	TRBV6-1	.	13	TRBJ2-7
TGTGCCAGCAGTTTTGATACCACGGGCAATCAGCCCCAGCATTTT	CASSFDTTGNQPQHF	few	TRBV27	.	15	TRBJ1-5
TGTGCCAGCAGCCCTTGGGGGGACAATGAGCAGTTCTTC	CASSPWGDNEQFF	.	TRBV2	.	13	TRBJ2-1
TGTGCCAGCAGCCAAGATGGGACCACCGGGGAGCTGTTTTTT	CASSQDGTTGELFF	.	TRBV14	.	14	TRBJ2-2
TGTGCCAGCAGCCCAGGGCAACATCGGAATTGGGGCACTGAAGCTTTCTTT	CASSPGQHRNWGTEAFF	.	TRBV7-2	.	17	TRBJ1-1
TGTGCCAGCAGTGACGGGACAGGGGCATATGGCTACACCTTC	CASSDGTGAYGYTF	.	TRBV6-5	TRBD1	14	TRBJ1-2
TGTGCCAGCAGCCAAGATAGGGACACCAAAAACATTCAGTACTTC	CASSQDRDTKNIQYF	many	TRBV4-2	.	15	TRBJ2-4
TGCGCCAGCAGCCAAATCGACATGGGATTTATAGCCAAAAACATTCAGTACTTC	CASSQIDMGFIAKNIQYF	many	TRBV4-1	.	18	TRBJ2-4
TGTGCCAGTAGTATCCAAGCCGGGGCCTACTACGAGCAGTACTTC	CASSIQAGAYYEQYF	.	TRBV19	.	15	TRBJ2-7
TGCAGCGTTGAAGATGGGAGACACAGGATAGCTTTCTTT	CSVEDGRHRIAFF	.	TRBV29-1	.	13	TRBJ1-1
TGTGCCAGCAGCGTATCAGGGGGTACTGAAGCTTTCTTT	CASSVSGGTEAFF	few	TRBV9	TRBD1	13	TRBJ1-1
TGTGCCAGCAGGGGCGGGGGATCCGTGACCCCCCAGCATTTT	CASRGGGSVTPQHF	few	TRBV27	.	14	TRBJ1-5
TGTGCCAGCAGTGAAACCGACCTCGGACTAGCGGGGGGGCGTGAGCAGTTCTTC	CASSETDLGLAGGREQFF	.	TRBV6-1	TRBD2	18	TRBJ2-1
TGTGCCAGCAGCCAGACAGGGGCTAATGAAAAACTGTTTTTT	CASSQTGANEKLFF	few	TRBV7-8	TRBD1	14	TRBJ1-4
TGCAGCGTTGTCGGGTTAGCTAACTATGGCTACACCTTC	CSVVGLANYGYTF	.	TRBV29-1	.	13	TRBJ1-2
TGTGCCTGGAGCTCGTGGGAGGGGAGAGAGACCCAGTACTTC	CAWSSWEGRETQYF	few	TRBV30	TRBD2	14	TRBJ2-5
TGTGCCAGCAGCTATACAGGTAGCAATCAGCCCCAGCATTTT	CASSYTGSNQPQHF	.	TRBV7-9	.	14	TRBJ1-5
TGTGCCAGCAGCCGCGAGGGGGGAAACACTGAAGCTTTCTTT	CASSREGGNTEAFF	few	TRBV5-4	.	14	TRBJ1-1
TGTGCCAGCAGCTTAGTTGCGGGGCTAGAGACCCAGTACTTC	CASSLVAGLETQYF	few	TRBV11-2	.	14	TRBJ2-5
TGTGCCAGCAGCGACACCGACAGTAGCACAGATACGCAGTATTTT	CASSDTDSSTDTQYF	few	TRBV7-2	.	15	TRBJ2-3
TGTGCCAGCAGGAGAGGAGGGGATAACTATGGCTACACCTTC	CASRRGGDNYGYTF	few	TRBV28	.	14	TRBJ1-2
TGTGCCAGCAGCTTAGGACTAGCGGGGGGCCCATACAATGAGCAGTTCTTC	CASSLGLAGGPYNEQFF	few	TRBV9	TRBD2	17	TRBJ2-1
TGCGCCAGCAGCTTGGCGTTACCAGATCACTATGGCTACACCTTC	CASSLALPDHYGYTF	.	TRBV5-1	.	15	TRBJ1-2
TGTGCCATCAGTGAGCGGGGGATGAACACTGAAGCTTTCTTT	CAISERGMNTEAFF	few	TRBV10-3	.	14	TRBJ1-1
TGTGCCAGCAGCGTAGGGGACAGTTATTCCACCGGGGAGCTGTTTTTT	CASSVGDSYSTGELFF	few	TRBV9	TRBD1	16	TRBJ2-2
TGTGCCAGCAGCACCAGGGAAAGCAATCAGCCCCAGCATTTT	CASSTRESNQPQHF	few	TRBV9	.	14	TRBJ1-5
TGTGCCAGCACCTCAGCGGGGACTAAGGAAAAACTGTTTTTT	CASTSAGTKEKLFF	few	TRBV2	.	14	TRBJ1-4
TGTGCCAGCAGCTATGGACAGATGGATGGCTACACCTTC	CASSYGQMDGYTF	few	TRBV7-8	.	13	TRBJ1-2
TGTGCCAGCAGCCAAGTGGGATCTGGGGCCAACGTCCTGACTTTC	CASSQVGSGANVLTF	.	TRBV14	.	15	TRBJ2-6
TGTGCCAGCAGCGCAAGGGGGCGCGGGGCAGATACGCAGTATTTT	CASSARGRGADTQYF	few	TRBV7-2	.	15	TRBJ2-3
TGTGCCAGCCGGACTAGCGGGGGGCTGTACAATGAGCAGTTCTTC	CASRTSGGLYNEQFF	few	TRBV2	TRBD2	15	TRBJ2-1
TGTGCCAGCAGTCCTCGAGGACGGACTAATGAAAAACTGTTTTTT	CASSPRGRTNEKLFF	few	TRBV28	.	15	TRBJ1-4
TGTGCCAGCAGCTTAGCTTCAACTAATGAAAAACTGTTTTTT	CASSLASTNEKLFF	.	TRBV7-8	.	14	TRBJ1-4
TGTGCCAGCACCCCCGGGGGCAGTTCCTACGAGCAGTACTTC	CASTPGGSSYEQYF	.	TRBV28	.	14	TRBJ2-7
TGTGCCCACGAGGCCCTTCCAGGCGATGGCTACACCTTC	CAHEALPGDGYTF	many	TRBV30	.	13	TRBJ1-2
TGTGCCAGCAGTGATGGTATCGGGACAGCGAACTACGAGCAGTACTTC	CASSDGIGTANYEQYF	few	TRBV6-1	TRBD1	16	TRBJ2-7
TGTGCCTGGCGTGGAGCGCGGGGCTACACCTTC	CAWRGARGYTF	few	TRBV6-5	.	11	TRBJ1-2
TGTGCCAGCACTCGAACAGACCGGAACACTGAAGCTTTCTTT	CASTRTDRNTEAFF	few	TRBV2	.	14	TRBJ1-1
TGTGCCAGCAGCCCGCCCCAGGGAAAGACCCAGTACTTC	CASSPPQGKTQYF	.	TRBV7-8	.	13	TRBJ2-5
TGTGCCAGCTTGACTAGCGGGGGCACAGATACGCAGTATTTT	CASLTSGGTDTQYF	few	TRBV28	TRBD2	14	TRBJ2-3
TGCGCCAGCAGCTTGGTGCAGGGAACAGATACGCAGTATTTT	CASSLVQGTDTQYF	few	TRBV5-1	.	14	TRBJ2-3